This T cell receptor beta chain was found in a study of tumor-infiltrating lymphocytes in primary liver carcinoma. Study-wide results and caveats: The difference in top-250-clone fraction between tumors and blood was significant, favoring tumors (p = 0.039).

Researchers generated TCR beta cDNA from roughly 510 ng of total RNA, relying on a constant-region primer. Investigators got TCR beta libraries out of three nested multiplex PCR rounds, done with slightly modified ARM-PCR. The opening two PCR rounds, around 11 cycles each, paired TRBV1-TRBV30 forward primers with a C-beta reverse primer. MiXCR, applied by TCRdb to the multiplex PCR reads, yields one record per CDR3 protein. Of more than 30,000 distinct CDR3 sequences listed, about three quarters are singletons. A word on this clonotype: What it binds is not known. The junction differs from germline at one of its ends, possibly a read error.

DNA and RNA were both co-extracted from about 19-30 mg of bulk tissue that had not been sorted. This CDR3 has 16 amino acids. In germline, CDR1 is MGHRA, CDR2 YSYEKL. The V call is TRBV4-1, the J call TRBJ1-6; TRBD1 agrees at 8 bases. The receptor's source is a middle-aged man with primary liver carcinoma and hepatitis B virus infection. Source material: liver tumor tissue from sampling region 5. Subset meaning: tumor region T5, tumor centre. The CDR3 DNA reads TGCGCCAACAGCCACCGCCTACAGGGGGTGGATTCACCCCTCCACTTT. Translation gives CANSHRLQGVDSPLHF.